Listed below are T cell receptor beta chains from one sample, sequenced in a study of neurological immune-mediated disorders. TCRdb analysed the 5' RACE reads with MiXCR anew, one entry per CDR3 protein. This sample has approximately 65,000 distinct CDR3 sequences, with around 5% found just once. The sequencing sample was made of PBMCs. All receptors come from a human donor with multiple sclerosis. The donor label of this sample is uncertain. The CDR3 runs from the conserved cysteine through the conserved F or W. The D gene is left open where the match is weak. A clone size is listed for some rows: how often the clone was seen (once, few, many), or a class if it is expanded.

j_call	cdr3_length	v_call	clone_size	d_call	cdr3_aa	cdr3_nt
TRBJ1-6	13	TRBV20-1	many	.	CSATGGLGSPLHF	TGCAGTGCTACAGGAGGCCTGGGATCACCCCTCCACTTT
TRBJ2-7	17	TRBV3-1	many	TRBD1	CASSQVVGTAESYEQYF	TGTGCCAGCAGCCAAGTAGTAGGGACAGCCGAATCCTACGAGCAGTACTTC
TRBJ1-5	12	TRBV20-1	.	TRBD1	CSGQGGYQPQHF	TGCAGTGGACAGGGAGGATATCAGCCCCAGCATTTT
TRBJ1-4	15	TRBV20-1	many	.	CSAREAARGGEKLFF	TGCAGTGCTAGAGAGGCCGCCAGGGGAGGCGAAAAACTGTTTTTT
TRBJ1-1	14	TRBV6-1	.	.	CASNNRDMNTEAFF	TGTGCCAGCAATAACCGGGACATGAACACTGAAGCTTTCTTT
TRBJ2-3	16	TRBV2	few	.	CASRIHRILSTDTQYF	TGTGCCAGCAGGATTCACAGGATCCTAAGCACAGATACGCAGTATTTT
TRBJ2-7	16	TRBV12-3/TRBV12-4	many	.	CASSPPLLTGSYEQYF	TGTGCCAGCAGCCCACCCCTCCTCACAGGATCCTACGAGCAGTACTTC
TRBJ2-7	13	TRBV29-1	many	.	CSVLSGFGDEQYF	TGCAGCGTTTTATCAGGGTTTGGCGACGAGCAGTACTTC
TRBJ1-2	14	TRBV20-1	many	.	CSAPLKDLGYGYTF	TGCAGTGCTCCCCTGAAGGACTTGGGCTATGGCTACACCTTC
TRBJ1-1	15	TRBV3-1	many	TRBD1	CASPMASGGGTEAFF	TGTGCCAGCCCCATGGCTTCAGGGGGAGGCACTGAAGCTTTCTTT
TRBJ2-7	12	TRBV27	many	.	CASSLSGVEQYF	TGTGCCAGCAGTTTATCGGGGGTCGAGCAGTACTTC
TRBJ2-4	15	TRBV5-1	many	TRBD1	CASSLFGQGINIQYF	TGCGCCAGCAGCTTGTTCGGACAGGGGATCAACATTCAGTACTTC
TRBJ2-1	13	TRBV5-1	many	.	CASSLVPDNEQFF	TGCGCCAGCAGCTTGGTTCCAGACAATGAGCAGTTCTTC
TRBJ1-1	16	TRBV5-1	many	.	CASSLDAPGVNTEAFF	TGCGCCAGCAGCTTGGACGCGCCAGGGGTGAACACTGAAGCTTTCTTT
TRBJ2-7	13	TRBV5-1	many	TRBD1	CASKVQGAEEQYF	TGCGCCAGCAAGGTACAGGGGGCGGAAGAGCAGTACTTC
TRBJ2-1	14	TRBV5-6	.	.	CASGYQGQSNEQFF	TGTGCCAGCGGCTACCAAGGACAGTCCAATGAGCAGTTCTTC
TRBJ1-1	14	TRBV5-1	many	.	CASSLEGQNTEAFF	TGCGCCAGCAGCTTGGAGGGACAGAACACTGAAGCTTTCTTT
TRBJ1-1	15	TRBV7-9	many	TRBD1	CASSLMGQVSTEAFF	TGTGCCAGCAGCTTGATGGGACAGGTATCCACTGAAGCTTTCTTT
TRBJ1-5	15	TRBV5-1	many	.	CASSLDGLGNQPQHF	TGCGCCAGCAGCTTGGACGGACTTGGCAATCAGCCCCAGCATTTT
TRBJ2-1	15	TRBV20-1	many	TRBD1	CSARTGDLSYNEQFF	TGCAGTGCCAGGACAGGCGATTTGTCCTACAATGAGCAGTTCTTC
TRBJ1-5	15	TRBV11-2	many	TRBD1	CASSVDRGSNQPQHF	TGTGCCAGCAGCGTCGACAGGGGAAGCAATCAGCCCCAGCATTTT
TRBJ2-1	14	TRBV20-1	many	TRBD2	CSANSGGADHEQFF	TGCAGTGCTAATAGCGGGGGGGCCGACCATGAGCAGTTCTTC
TRBJ2-3	14	TRBV27	many	TRBD1	CASSTRQGADTQYF	TGTGCCAGCAGTACTCGACAGGGGGCAGATACGCAGTATTTT
TRBJ2-1	14	TRBV6-2/TRBV6-3	many	.	CASTAILVQNEQFF	TGTGCCAGCACTGCAATATTAGTACAGAATGAGCAGTTCTTC
TRBJ2-1	13	TRBV5-1	many	.	CASNGQGFNEQFF	TGCGCCAGCAATGGACAAGGGTTTAATGAGCAGTTCTTC
TRBJ1-1	14	TRBV5-1	many	.	CASTPISMNTEAFF	TGCGCCAGCACTCCCATCTCCATGAACACTGAAGCTTTCTTT
TRBJ1-3	15	TRBV9	many	.	CASSVDLSSGNTIYF	TGTGCCAGCAGCGTCGACTTGAGCTCTGGAAACACCATATATTTT
TRBJ2-7	13	TRBV20-1	many	.	CSAYPSDSYEQYF	TGCAGTGCATACCCTAGCGACTCCTACGAGCAGTACTTC
TRBJ2-6	15	TRBV7-2	many	.	CASSFFEPGANVLTF	TGTGCCAGCAGCTTCTTTGAACCTGGGGCCAACGTCCTGACTTTC
TRBJ1-1	16	TRBV9	many	.	CASSPLSGTSYTEAFF	TGTGCCAGCAGCCCCCTATCCGGGACAAGCTACACTGAAGCTTTCTTT
TRBJ1-2	15	TRBV5-6	many	TRBD1	CASSRRTGIGYGYTF	TGTGCCAGCAGCCGTAGGACAGGGATCGGCTATGGCTACACCTTC
TRBJ2-7	12	TRBV5-5	many	TRBD1	CASLGGEMGQYF	TGTGCCAGCTTAGGGGGCGAGATGGGGCAGTACTTC
TRBJ2-7	14	TRBV20-1	many	TRBD1	CSAQQGALTYEQYF	TGCAGTGCTCAACAGGGGGCCCTGACCTACGAGCAGTACTTC
TRBJ2-3	18	TRBV5-8	many	TRBD2	CASSGPGLAGGRKDTQYF	TGTGCCAGCAGCGGCCCTGGACTAGCGGGGGGGCGGAAAGATACGCAGTATTTT
TRBJ2-3	14	TRBV5-1	many	.	CASRATSSTDTQYF	TGCGCCAGCAGGGCTACGTCTAGCACAGATACGCAGTATTTT
TRBJ1-1	12	TRBV2	.	TRBD1	CASTGGRTEAFF	TGTGCCAGTACAGGGGGTAGGACTGAAGCTTTCTTT
TRBJ2-2	15	TRBV5-1	many	.	CASSLVGGRGGELFF	TGCGCCAGCAGCTTGGTCGGGGGGCGAGGCGGGGAGCTGTTTTTT
TRBJ2-3	16	TRBV20-1	many	.	CSARPMRAGFTDTQYF	TGCAGTGCCCGACCCATGAGGGCAGGGTTCACAGATACGCAGTATTTT
TRBJ1-4	14	TRBV29-1	many	.	CSVGQGNTNEKLFF	TGCAGCGTTGGGCAGGGTAATACTAATGAAAAACTGTTTTTT
TRBJ1-5	14	TRBV11-2	many	.	CASSPGYSNQPQHF	TGTGCCAGCAGCCCCGGATATAGCAATCAGCCCCAGCATTTT
TRBJ2-3	15	TRBV20-1	many	TRBD1	CSARRTGFSTDTQYF	TGCAGTGCTAGGAGGACAGGGTTTAGCACAGATACGCAGTATTTT
TRBJ1-5	18	TRBV20-1	many	TRBD1	CSARGLGRQGISNQPQHF	TGCAGTGCTAGAGGGTTGGGACGACAGGGTATTAGCAATCAGCCCCAGCATTTT
TRBJ1-1	15	TRBV5-1	many	.	CASSLSGARNTEAFF	TGCGCCAGCAGCTTATCAGGGGCGCGGAACACTGAAGCTTTCTTT
TRBJ2-1	13	TRBV5-1	many	.	CASSLNRYNEQFF	TGCGCCAGCAGCTTGAACCGCTACAATGAGCAGTTCTTC
TRBJ1-4	12	TRBV20-1	many	.	CSATQNNEKLFF	TGCAGTGCCACGCAGAATAATGAAAAACTGTTTTTT
TRBJ2-1	12	TRBV29-1	many	.	CSVKTTYNEQFF	TGCAGCGTTAAGACCACGTACAATGAGCAGTTCTTC
TRBJ1-1	13	TRBV6-6	many	.	CASSHLPNTEAFF	TGTGCCAGCAGTCATCTTCCAAACACTGAAGCTTTCTTT
TRBJ2-3	18	TRBV9	many	TRBD2	CASSGGLAGAGPTDTQYF	TGTGCCAGCAGCGGAGGACTAGCGGGAGCGGGACCCACAGATACGCAGTATTTT
TRBJ1-2	13	TRBV5-1	many	TRBD1	CASSSQTGEGYTF	TGCGCCAGCAGCTCCCAGACAGGGGAAGGCTACACCTTC
TRBJ2-7	12	TRBV3-1	many	.	CASSRAAYEQYF	TGTGCCAGCAGCCGCGCCGCCTACGAGCAGTACTTC
TRBJ1-1	16	TRBV11-2	many	.	CASSLVMGQVNTEAFF	TGTGCCAGCAGCTTAGTCATGGGTCAAGTGAACACTGAAGCTTTCTTT
TRBJ1-4	15	TRBV20-1	many	TRBD1	CSASGGGPTNEKLFF	TGCAGTGCTTCAGGGGGCGGCCCAACTAATGAAAAACTGTTTTTT
TRBJ2-5	14	TRBV20-1	many	TRBD1	CSARDPQGAGDQYF	TGCAGTGCTAGAGATCCCCAGGGGGCTGGGGACCAGTACTTC
TRBJ2-2	14	TRBV6-9	many	.	CASSYRDSPRELFF	TGTGCCAGCAGTTACCGGGACTCTCCGCGGGAGCTGTTTTTT